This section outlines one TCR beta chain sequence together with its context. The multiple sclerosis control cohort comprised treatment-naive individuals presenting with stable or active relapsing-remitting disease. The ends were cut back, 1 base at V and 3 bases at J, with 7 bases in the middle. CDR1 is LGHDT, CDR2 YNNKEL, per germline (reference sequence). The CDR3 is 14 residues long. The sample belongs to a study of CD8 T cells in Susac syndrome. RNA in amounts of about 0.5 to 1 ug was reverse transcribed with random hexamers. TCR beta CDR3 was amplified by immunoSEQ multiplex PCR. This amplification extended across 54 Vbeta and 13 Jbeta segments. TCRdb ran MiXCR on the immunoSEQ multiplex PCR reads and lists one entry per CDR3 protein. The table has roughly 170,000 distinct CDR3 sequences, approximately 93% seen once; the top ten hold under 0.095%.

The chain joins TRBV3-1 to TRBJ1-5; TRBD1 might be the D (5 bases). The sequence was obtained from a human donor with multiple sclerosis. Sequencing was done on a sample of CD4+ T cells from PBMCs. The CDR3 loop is CASSQAGTNQPQHF. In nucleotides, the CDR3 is TGTGCCAGCAGCCAAGCAGGGACCAATCAGCCCCAGCATTTT.